Detailed here is one T cell receptor (beta chain). This specimen belongs to a study of control samples from healthy donors and cancer patients. Some clones are missing from TCRdb's copy, which holds only in-frame ones; the method was immunoSEQ multiplex PCR. The sample's table shows roughly 190,000 clones. CDR1 is ENHRY and CDR2 is SYGVKD in the germline V gene. Trimming cost V 6 bases and J 1 base, with 9 bases left between them. CDR3 length equals 13 residues. Sequenced sample: blood. The sequence derives from a woman aged 25 to 45 in good health. The rearrangement joins TRBV10-3 to TRBJ1-1; D remains unclear. The CDR3 nucleotides read TGTGCCATCAGGGGCGGGTCGAACACTGAAGCTTTCTTT. Its protein product is CAIRGGSNTEAFF.